In its sample, the clone carrying this TCR beta chain was seen once. Its target is unknown. Sequenced by immunoSEQ multiplex PCR; TCRdb stores in-frame clones only, minus some. The sample has more than 95,000 clones; roughly 90% are singletons. The CDR3 runs 11 residues. Germline CDR1 is SNHLY and CDR2 is FYNNEI. Deletions cut 1 base from V and 15 bases from J, with 10 bases between. The data derive from a study of T cell responses to AZD1222 COVID-19 vaccine. Study outcomes and limitations: Spike was spanned by vaccine-associated CD4 TCRs, which were dominant at 160-218 and 743-854.

The V and J genes are TRBV2 and TRBJ1-5; D remains unclear. Sequenced here: peripheral blood, sampled on day 0 of AZD1222 vaccination. The clonotype comes from an adult in good health. The CDR3 spells CASSEGEEMHF. The CDR3 region has the DNA TGTGCCAGCAGTGAAGGGGAGGAGATGCATTTT.